What follows are 9 T cell receptor beta chains derived from one specimen sequenced in a study of neoadjuvant nivolumab and ipilimumab in lung cancer. The repertoire was sequenced with immunoSEQ multiplex PCR; TCRdb's copy has only in-frame clones and lacks some. The sample contains tens of thousands of clones, roughly 87% of which appear only once. This sample comprised peripheral blood, obtained before neoadjuvant nivolumab, alone or with ipilimumab. Receptor source: an adult with non-small cell lung cancer.

This rearrangement joins TRBV7-9 to TRBJ1-1, with no clear D. V lost 3 bases to trimming and J lost 7 bases, with 6 bases between them. The CDR3 is 11 residues long. Germline V lookup: CDR1 SEHNR, CDR2 FQNEAQ (reference sequence). The CDR3 sequence is CASSFTNEAFF. In nucleotides, the CDR3 is TGTGCCAGCAGCTTCACAAATGAAGCTTTCTTT.

The chain has TRBV2 and TRBJ2-7, with a weak D call TRBD2 (5 bases). Looked up from germline, CDR1 is SNHLY and CDR2 is FYNNEI. V was clipped by 7 bases and J by 0 bases, with 19 bases between them. The CDR3 runs 16 residues. The chain's CDR3 is CASNPGTLLSSYEQYF. In nucleotides, the CDR3 is TGTGCCAGCAACCCGGGAACCCTACTTAGCTCCTACGAGCAGTACTTC.

The rearrangement joins TRBV6-6 to TRBJ2-7; perhaps TRBD2 as D (5 bases). The V end lost 9 bases, the J end lost 1 base, and 16 bases lay between the germline ends. CDR3 size: 14 residues. Germline V CDR1 and CDR2: MNHNY, SVGAGI (reference sequence). The CDR3: CASQFPSGSYEQYF. The CDR3 nucleotides read TGTGCCAGTCAATTCCCGAGCGGATCCTACGAGCAGTACTTC.

The DNA of the CDR3 is TGTGCCAGCAGCTTAGACAGACTGGGGGGGGAGACCCAGTACTTC. It translates to CASSLDRLGGETQYF. This rearrangement joins TRBV7-9 to TRBJ2-5, with 7 bases identical to TRBD2. CDR1 and CDR2 (germline): SEHNR, FQNEAQ (reference sequence). The CDR3 consists of 15 residues. Trimming at V came to 1 base and at J to 5 bases, leaving 7 bases not matched to a gene.

The chain carries TRBV7-9 and TRBJ1-5; TRBD1 matches 10 bases. In germline, CDR1 is SEHNR, CDR2 FQNEAQ (reference sequence). This CDR3 has 17 amino acids. Trimming at V came to 3 bases and at J to 2 bases, leaving 7 bases not matched to a gene. CDR3 residues: CASSLGQGSYGNQPQHF. As DNA, the CDR3 is TGTGCCAGCAGCTTGGGACAGGGGTCATATGGCAATCAGCCCCAGCATTTT.

The chain links TRBV30 to TRBJ2-1; D could derive from TRBD1 or TRBD2 (5 bases each). The CDR3 runs to 13 residues. Germline V gene lookup returns CDR1 GTSNPN and CDR2 SVGIG (reference sequence). Trimming cost V 3 bases and J 3 bases, with 9 bases left between them. This CDR3 reads CAWRPGGYNEQFF. Here the CDR3 DNA reads TGTGCCTGGAGGCCTGGGGGCTACAATGAGCAGTTCTTC.

V gene TRBV18 combines with J gene TRBJ2-7, with D maybe TRBD1 (5 bases). V was trimmed by 1 base and J by 7 bases, leaving 23 bases between them. Germline V gene sequence: CDR1 KGHSH, CDR2 LQKENI. The CDR3 is made up of 17 amino acids. CDR3 coding DNA: TGTGCCAGCTCACCACGTATGGGTTCGTTAGGGGCCGGTGAGCAGTACTTC. Translating it yields CASSPRMGSLGAGEQYF.

This chain links TRBV6-1 with TRBJ2-5; the D gene is possibly TRBD2 (5 bases). Germline V gene data show CDR1 as MNHNS and CDR2 as SASEGT. The CDR3 runs to 13 residues. Trimming removed 6 bases at V and 2 bases at J, with 10 bases between. CDR3 region: CASSEGSQETQYF. The CDR3 region has the DNA TGTGCCAGCAGCGAGGGAAGTCAAGAGACCCAGTACTTC.

J is TRBJ2-3 and V is TRBV2, with TRBD2 identical over 12 bases. The CDR3 contains 16 residues. With V trimmed by 6 bases and J by 0 bases, 4 bases remained unmatched. Germline V gene sequence: CDR1 SNHLY, CDR2 FYNNEI. CDR3: CASRVGLAGSTDTQYF. The CDR3 coding sequence is TGTGCCAGCAGAGTAGGACTAGCGGGGAGCACAGATACGCAGTATTTT.